This TCR beta chain comes out of a study of blood T cell repertoires in COVID-19 (dated by TCRdb to the early 2020s). Study-wide context: Samples covering the acute and convalescent phases of COVID-19 were provided by collaborators in the United States, Italy and Spain. The prospective study material was composed of cDNA or gDNA derived from T cells, B-cell-depleted T cells, or PBMCs. Deeply sampled blood TCRbeta repertoires from subjects exposed to, actively infected with, or recovered from COVID-19 were included in the dataset. The repertoires were made available in a free public database intended to serve as a resource for research on the immune response to SARS-CoV-2. Samples were obtained from the ongoing ImmuneRACE study (first 160 participants) and from over 1,000 subjects provided by 6 global collaborators. Sample metadata almost always included a de-identified subject ID, COVID-19 status, age in years and sex. Where HLA class I and class II types were available, the types were taken from metadata supplied by the sample provider, not from assay-based typing.

Collaborating institutions collected whole blood in K2EDTA tubes following their own protocols. For TCRbeta analysis, collaborators shipped samples as frozen whole blood, isolated PBMCs, or DNA extracted from either of those sample types. Results and caveats for the whole study, not just this receptor: How much clinical and demographic metadata was included differed by source and by participant, and the metadata was provided uncurated.

V ends up 4 bases short and J 1 base short, with an unmatched junction base count of 6. CDR1 and CDR2 (KGHSH, LQKENI) derive from the germline V gene. There are 17 amino acids in the CDR3, from cysteine to phenylalanine inclusive. Only the CDR3 portion is preserved as DNA: 51 bases, with reading frame beginning at the first base. TCRbeta CDR3 regions were amplified from genomic DNA by means of the immunoSEQ Assay, a bias-controlled multiplex PCR. The source study handled its data this way. Nucleated cell counts per sample were estimated from amplification of reference gene primers within the assay. Sequence reads were collapsed and filtered to measure the absolute abundance of every unique TCRbeta CDR3 rearrangement. For each sample, productive Simpson clonality was calculated by taking the square root of Simpson's diversity index across productive rearrangements. TCRdb mirrors the immuneACCESS table, restricted to in-frame sequences. Some clones are absent from its copies; in checked studies, under half trace to an unresolved V gene, and the reason for the others is unknown. For V, J and clone size, that table is used; D and trimming come from the DNA. The sample yields tens of thousands of clones; about nine tenths were counted once. Of the sample, approximately 5.1% falls within the top ten clones.

Comments on this clone: It has no known antigen specificity. Base qualities were left out, and no much larger clone turns up one base away.

What was sequenced was peripheral blood. The sequence derives from a human donor in a cohort sampled during active COVID-19. This chain joins TRBV18 to TRBJ2-1, with 11 bases matching TRBD2. The DNA reads as follows: TGTGCCAGCTCACAGTCACTAGCGGGAGTTTCCTACAATGAGCAGTTCTTC. Its amino acids are CASSQSLAGVSYNEQFF.